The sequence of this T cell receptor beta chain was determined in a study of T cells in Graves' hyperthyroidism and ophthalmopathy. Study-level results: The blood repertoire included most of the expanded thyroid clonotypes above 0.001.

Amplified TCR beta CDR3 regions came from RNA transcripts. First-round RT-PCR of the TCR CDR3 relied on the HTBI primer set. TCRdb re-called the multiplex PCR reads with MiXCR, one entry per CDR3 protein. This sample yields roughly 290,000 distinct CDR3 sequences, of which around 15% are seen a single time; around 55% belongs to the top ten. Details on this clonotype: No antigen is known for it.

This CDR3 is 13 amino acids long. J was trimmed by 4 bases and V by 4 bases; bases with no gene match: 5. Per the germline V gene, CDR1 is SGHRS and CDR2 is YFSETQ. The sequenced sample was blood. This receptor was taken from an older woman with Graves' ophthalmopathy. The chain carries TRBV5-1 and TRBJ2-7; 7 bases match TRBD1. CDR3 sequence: CASSQRDRYEQYF. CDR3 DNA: TGCGCCAGCAGCCAACGGGACAGATACGAGCAGTACTTC.